This passage covers 27 T cell receptor beta chains from one sample sequenced in a study of T cell repertoires in cytomegalovirus infection. TCRdb analysed the reads with MiXCR anew, one entry per CDR3 protein. Seen here are about 180,000 distinct CDR3 sequences, over 13% observed once, and the top ten hold 25% to 30%. Material for sequencing was PBMCs. The receptors stem from a human donor in good health (CMV status not recorded). Some clones in this sample may be carry-over from other donors' samples.

The rearrangement joins TRBV7-9 to TRBJ2-1, with D unclear. CDR1 and CDR2 (germline): SEHNR, FQNEAQ (reference sequence). The V end lost 2 bases, the J end lost 4 bases, and 9 bases lay between the germline ends. The CDR3 sequence is 14 residues long. CDR3 in DNA: TGTGCCAGCAGCTTAAACTCCGGTTACAATGAGCAGTTCTTC. This translates into CASSLNSGYNEQFF. The entire variable domain, with the rest obtained from reference TRBV7-9 and TRBJ2-1, is as follows: DTGVSQNPRHKITKRGQNVTFRCDPISEHNRLYWYRQTLGQGPEFLTYFQNEAQLEKSRLLSDRFSAERPKGSFSTLEIQRTEQGDSAMYLCASSLNSGYNEQFFGPGTRLTVL.

This clonotype showed up many times. V and J are TRBV7-9 and TRBJ2-3, with D unresolved. The V end was cut by 6 bases, the J end by 6 bases, with 10 bases between. Germline CDR1 is SEHNR and CDR2 is FQNEAQ (reference sequence). CDR3 size: 12 residues. The CDR3 coding sequence is TGTGCCAGCAGTCCCCTAGGGGATACGCAGTATTTT. It translates to CASSPLGDTQYF. The whole variable domain, filled in from reference TRBV7-9 and TRBJ2-3, reads DTGVSQNPRHKITKRGQNVTFRCDPISEHNRLYWYRQTLGQGPEFLTYFQNEAQLEKSRLLSDRFSAERPKGSFSTLEIQRTEQGDSAMYLCASSPLGDTQYFGPGTRLTVL.

This chain uses TRBV10-2 with TRBJ1-1, with D tentatively TRBD1 (6 bases). V was pared by 6 bases and J by 0 bases, with 17 bases between. Germline-derived CDR1 and CDR2 are WSHSY and SAAADI. The CDR3 runs to 16 residues. The CDR3 spells CASRAHRELMNTEAFF. In DNA form, the CDR3 reads TGCGCCAGCAGAGCCCACAGGGAGTTGATGAACACTGAAGCTTTCTTT.

The chain combines TRBV29-1 with TRBJ2-7; TRBD2 aligns across 8 bases. V lost 4 bases, J lost 6 bases, and 11 bases stayed unmatched. Germline CDR1 SQVTM, CDR2 ANQGSEA. The CDR3 loop spans 14 amino acids. For the CDR3, the DNA is TGCAGCGTTGCCCTAGCGGGCCGAATGGGCGAGCAGTACTTC. Translating it yields CSVALAGRMGEQYF.

This clonotype occurred many times. The rearrangement links TRBV7-2 to TRBJ2-1; TRBD2 matches at 7 bases. This CDR3 comprises 16 residues. Per germline, CDR1 SGHTA and CDR2 FQGNSA. V gave up 5 bases and J gave up 8 bases; unmatched junction bases: 15. For the CDR3, the DNA is TGTGCCAGCAGCCTTCTCCCGCGACTAGCAGACCATGAGCAGTTCTTC. Its protein product is CASSLLPRLADHEQFF.

This chain uses TRBV5-1 with TRBJ2-1; 7 nucleotides agree with TRBD1. The CDR3 sequence is 14 residues long. J gave up 6 bases and V 1 base, and 4 bases lay outside the gene matches. Germline V gene lookup returns CDR1 SGHRS and CDR2 YFSETQ. The CDR3 here is CASSLPDRPNEQFF. The CDR3 DNA reads TGCGCCAGCAGCTTGCCGGACAGGCCCAATGAGCAGTTCTTC.

In this sample, this clonotype turned up many times. The chain recombines TRBV11-3 with TRBJ1-3; TRBD1 is a possible D gene (5 bases). CDR3 length: 13 amino acids. The V end lost 3 bases, the J end lost 8 bases, and 11 bases lay between the germline ends. Germline V lookup: CDR1 SGHNT, CDR2 YENEEA. The CDR3 DNA follows: TGTGCCAGCAGCTTTAGCTCGGGGGACACCATATATTTT. Amino acids: CASSFSSGDTIYF.

V and J are TRBV12-3 or TRBV12-4 and TRBJ1-5; D might be TRBD1 (5 bases). Trimming cost V 2 bases and J 7 bases, with 15 bases left between them. This CDR3 spans 15 amino acids. The CDR3 sequence: CASSLPSLGGQPQHF. The DNA of the CDR3 is TGTGCCAGCAGTTTACCCTCCCTGGGGGGGCAGCCCCAGCATTTT.

The sample holds a few counts of this clonotype. This chain links TRBV24-1 with TRBJ2-2, with 7 bases aligning to TRBD1. This CDR3 has 16 amino acids. Trimming removed 2 bases from V and 4 bases from J; junction bases left unmatched: 6. Per the germline V gene, CDR1 is KGHDR and CDR2 is SFDVKD. The CDR3 bases are TGTGCCACCAGTGATTATACAGGGGATACCACCGGGGAGCTGTTTTTT. Protein: CATSDYTGDTTGELFF.

The chain is built from TRBV2 and TRBJ2-7; D tentatively reads TRBD1 or TRBD2 (5 bases each). Germline assignment: CDR1 SNHLY and CDR2 FYNNEI. This CDR3 has 12 amino acids. V lost 10 bases, J lost 5 bases, and 15 bases lay in between. CDR3 in DNA: TGTGCCACCGGGGCAGGGAGCAACGAGCAGTACTTC. Protein: CATGAGSNEQYF.

This clonotype was counted only a few times. This rearrangement joins TRBV12-3 or TRBV12-4 to TRBJ1-5; D gene ambiguous. The CDR3 length is 12 residues. Trimming stripped 6 bases from V and 2 bases from J, with 5 bases between. In nucleotides, the CDR3 is TGTGCCAGCAGGCTTGGCAATCAGCCCCAGCATTTT. Translation gives CASRLGNQPQHF.

The chain employs TRBV6-6 and TRBJ1-5; a weak D match, TRBD1 (6 bases). From germline, CDR1 is MNHNY and CDR2 SVGAGI (reference sequence). Trimming took off 0 bases at V and 0 bases at J, with 18 bases between the two ends. CDR3 size: 19 residues. CDR3 region: CASSYSIQSGVYSNQPQHF. The CDR3 nucleotides read TGTGCCAGCAGTTACTCGATACAATCAGGGGTCTATAGCAATCAGCCCCAGCATTTT.

This clonotype came up a few times. The V call is TRBV2, the J call TRBJ1-1; 8 positions agree with TRBD1. With V trimmed by 6 bases and J by 6 bases, 9 bases remained unmatched. Germline lookup yields CDR1 SNHLY and CDR2 FYNNEI. The CDR3 runs 14 residues. This CDR3 is CASRPGQGIAEAFF. The CDR3 DNA sequence: TGTGCCAGCAGACCTGGACAGGGAATCGCTGAAGCTTTCTTT.

This clonotype was observed many times. This rearrangement joins TRBV7-2 to TRBJ1-1; D not certain. There are 16 residues in the CDR3. The V end was cut by 4 bases, the J end by 2 bases, with 17 bases between. Germline loops: CDR1 SGHTA, CDR2 FQGNSA. CDR3: CASSWRGGSPNTEAFF. The CDR3 DNA sequence: TGTGCCAGCAGCTGGAGAGGTGGTAGTCCCAACACTGAAGCTTTCTTT.

This clonotype was seen many times. This chain uses TRBV7-3 with TRBJ2-1; 10 bases are a match to TRBD2. The V segment lost 5 bases and the J segment 2 bases; nucleotides outside the gene matches: 3. This CDR3 comprises 15 residues. The germline V gene encodes CDR1 SGHTA and CDR2 FQGTGA. The CDR3 bases are TGTGCCAGCAGCCCTAGCGGGGGAGCCTACAATGAGCAGTTCTTC. It translates to CASSPSGGAYNEQFF. Drawing the rest from reference TRBV7-3 and TRBJ2-1, the complete variable domain is GAGVSQTPSNKVTEKGKYVELRCDPISGHTALYWYRQSLGQGPEFLIYFQGTGAADDSGLPNDRFFAVRPEGSVSTLKIQRTERGDSAVYLCASSPSGGAYNEQFFGPGTRLTVL.

The chain uses TRBV3-1 and TRBJ2-3; the match to TRBD2 covers 8 bases. Per germline, CDR1 LGHDT and CDR2 YNNKEL (reference sequence). V was pared by 1 base and J by 4 bases, with 4 bases of the junction left unmatched. CDR3 length equals 15 residues. The CDR3 reads CASSQVSGSADTQYF. CDR3 DNA: TGTGCCAGCAGCCAAGTAAGCGGGAGTGCAGATACGCAGTATTTT.

This clonotype has only a few counts. This chain connects TRBV7-6 to TRBJ2-2; the match to TRBD2 covers 9 bases. Trimming cost V 0 bases and J 2 bases; bases outside gene matches: 4. The CDR3 loop spans 17 amino acids. In germline, CDR1 is SGHVS, CDR2 FNYEAQ. CDR3 DNA: TGTGCCAGCAGCTTAGCCCCAGCGGGGGGAAACACCGGGGAGCTGTTTTTT. Amino acid sequence: CASSLAPAGGNTGELFF.

In its sample, this clonotype was seen a few times. The chain couples TRBV5-1 to TRBJ1-5; 7 bases are a match to TRBD1. The CDR3 totals 15 residues. Germline V gene data show CDR1 as SGHRS and CDR2 as YFSETQ. The V and J ends lost 4 bases and 4 bases, in that order; junction bases with no gene match: 8. The CDR3 DNA reads TGCGCCAGCAGCCTAACAGGGGTGGGAAATCAGCCCCAGCATTTT. As protein: CASSLTGVGNQPQHF.

The J gene is TRBJ1-5, the V gene TRBV20-1; no definite D call. This CDR3 has 15 amino acids. CDR1 is DFQATT and CDR2 is SNEGSKA in the germline V gene (reference sequence). V was shortened by 0 bases and J by 3 bases, with 12 bases between the two germline ends. CDR3 DNA: TGCAGTGCTAGAGACCCGATAGTGGCCAATCAGCCCCAGCATTTT. Residues: CSARDPIVANQPQHF.

The sample holds many counts of this clonotype. The rearrangement joins TRBV7-2 to TRBJ1-4; possibly TRBD1 for D (5 bases). This CDR3 contains 18 residues. V was trimmed by 5 bases and J by 2 bases, leaving 21 bases between them. CDR1 is SGHTA, CDR2 FQGNSA, per germline. The CDR3 DNA sequence: TGTGCCAGCAGCCGTCGACAGCTTTCCCCGGCGACTAATGAAAAACTGTTTTTT. As protein: CASSRRQLSPATNEKLFF.

The CDR3 DNA reads TGCAGTGCTATCGCAGGGGGGGGGGAAAAACTGTTTTTT. It codes for CSAIAGGGEKLFF. This sequence joins TRBV20-1 and TRBJ1-4, with TRBD1 matching 7 bases. Germline CDR1 and CDR2: DFQATT and SNEGSKA (reference sequence). V was clipped by 4 bases and J by 8 bases; unmatched bases: 7. The CDR3 is 13 amino acids.

The chain uses TRBV20-1 and TRBJ1-2, with 7 bases that match TRBD1. The CDR3 loop spans 11 amino acids. V was clipped by 4 bases and J by 8 bases; unmatched bases: 4. CDR1 and CDR2 (germline): DFQATT, SNEGSKA (reference sequence). CDR3 sequence: CSAKGAAGYTF. Written as DNA, the CDR3 is TGCAGTGCTAAGGGGGCGGCCGGCTACACCTTC.

This clonotype was seen many times. The V and J genes are TRBV12-3 or TRBV12-4 and TRBJ1-1; D perhaps matches TRBD1 (5 bases). V lost 6 bases and J 1 base, leaving 12 bases between the germline ends. This CDR3 region has 14 residues. The CDR3, as DNA: TGTGCCAGCAGCCTTGACAGATCGAACACTGAAGCTTTCTTT. This translates into CASSLDRSNTEAFF.

There are a few counts of this clonotype. The chain combines TRBV11-2 with TRBJ2-3, with 11 bases that match TRBD2. The V gene's germline CDR1 is SGHAT and CDR2 FQNNGV. The CDR3 consists of 18 residues. Trimming cost V 0 bases and J 4 bases; bases outside gene matches: 9. CDR3: CASSLDGNSGRAPDTQYF. In nucleotides, the CDR3 is TGTGCCAGCAGCTTAGATGGCAATAGCGGGAGGGCTCCAGATACGCAGTATTTT.

This clonotype has a count of ten or more. This chain's CDR3 is CASSPPSGSQTEQFF. The CDR3 region has the DNA TGTGCCAGCAGCCCACCTAGCGGGAGTCAGACTGAGCAGTTCTTC. The genes are TRBV7-9 and TRBJ2-1, with 10 bases identical to TRBD2. The CDR3 is made up of 15 amino acids. Germline CDR1 reads SEHNR; CDR2 reads FQNEAQ (reference sequence). Losses at the gene ends were 5 bases for V and 9 bases for J; bases not matched to a gene: 10. The whole variable domain, filled in from reference TRBV7-9 and TRBJ2-1, reads DTGVSQNPRHKITKRGQNVTFRCDPISEHNRLYWYRQTLGQGPEFLTYFQNEAQLEKSRLLSDRFSAERPKGSFSTLEIQRTEQGDSAMYLCASSPPSGSQTEQFFGPGTRLTVL.

This clonotype was counted at least ten times. The chain is built from TRBV29-1 and TRBJ2-2, with D uncertain. V lost 7 bases to trimming and J lost 3 bases, with 12 bases between them. Looked up from germline, CDR1 is SQVTM and CDR2 is ANQGSEA. The CDR3 spans 13 residues. The CDR3 sequence: CSAGREDTGELFF. CDR3 in DNA: TGCAGCGCTGGACGAGAGGACACCGGGGAGCTGTTTTTT.

Written as DNA, the CDR3 is TGTGCCAGCAGTGACTACTTATACAATGAGCAGTTCTTC. It codes for CASSDYLYNEQFF. The chain links TRBV6-4 to TRBJ2-1; D uncertain. Germline V CDR1 and CDR2: MRHNA, SNTAGT. V was trimmed by 1 base and J by 4 bases, leaving 5 bases between them. This CDR3 contains 13 residues.